Given below is one TCR beta chain in context. The data belong to a study of molecular identifiers for immune sequencing clone quantification. TCRdb recomputed calls from the PCR reads with MiXCR, one row per CDR3 protein. Among hundreds of thousands of distinct CDR3 sequences listed, about 25% were seen once. The CDR3 has 13 residues. CDR1 GTSNPN and CDR2 SVGIG come from the germline V gene (reference sequence). Trimming removed 5 bases from V and 9 bases from J, with 17 bases in between. This TCR was sampled from a human donor in good health. Some libraries in this study had Jurkat cell RNA spiked in. The sequenced sample was naive CD8+ T cells from blood, with Jurkat cell RNA spiked in. Specified subset: FACS-sorted CD8+CD4-CCR7+CD45RA+ naive T cells. V is TRBV30 and J is TRBJ2-1; D assignment may be TRBD1 or TRBD2 (5 bases each). The CDR3 protein is CAWDTTAGTEQFF. The CDR3 nucleotides are TGTGCCTGGGACACTACGGCTGGGACTGAGCAGTTCTTC.